The 32 T cell receptor beta chains given below trace back to one sample, sequenced in a study of Graves' ophthalmopathy and Graves' hyperthyroidism. Scientists amplified the TCR beta CDR3 regions from RNA transcripts. First-round RT-PCR employed HTBI primers, with a second-round multiplex PCR after it. MiXCR, run by TCRdb on the multiplex PCR reads, gives a single entry per CDR3 protein. The sample includes some 750,000 distinct CDR3 sequences, roughly two fifths of them seen just once. The specimen sequenced was peripheral blood. These receptors were collected from an adult man with Graves' ophthalmopathy.

This clonotype was recorded many times. The chain joins TRBV20-1 to TRBJ1-2; unclear D gene. Germline CDR1 and CDR2: DFQATT and SNEGSKA (reference sequence). The CDR3 totals 11 residues. Trimming stripped 5 bases from V and 4 bases from J, with 8 bases between. Here the CDR3 reads CSAGRIYGYTF. The CDR3 DNA reads TGCAGTGCTGGGCGGATCTATGGCTACACCTTC.

The chain carries TRBV11-2 and TRBJ1-1; the D is unclear. The CDR3 runs to 16 residues. The V gene lost 3 bases and the J gene lost 1 base, with 15 bases spanning the gap. CDR1 and CDR2 (germline): SGHAT, FQNNGV. The CDR3 region is CASSLHLGWENTEAFF. For the CDR3, the DNA is TGTGCCAGCAGCTTGCATCTAGGATGGGAGAACACTGAAGCTTTCTTT.

V gene TRBV10-3 combines with J gene TRBJ2-7, with D possibly being TRBD1 (5 bases). CDR1 ENHRY and CDR2 SYGVKD come from the germline V gene. The V end lost 4 bases, the J end lost 7 bases, and 20 bases lay between the germline ends. The CDR3 is 15 residues long. The CDR3 loop is CAISVGDTDTGEQYF. Here the CDR3 DNA reads TGTGCCATCAGTGTAGGGGATACGGACACCGGGGAGCAGTACTTC.

The chain carries TRBV20-1 and TRBJ1-5; D possibly corresponds to TRBD1 (5 bases). The ends were cut back, 0 bases at V and 5 bases at J, with 17 bases in the middle. Germline assignment: CDR1 DFQATT and CDR2 SNEGSKA (reference sequence). The CDR3 extends over 16 amino acids. Here the CDR3 DNA reads TGCAGTGCTAGAGATCTTCGGACCGGGGACTATCAGCCCCAGCATTTT. It translates to CSARDLRTGDYQPQHF.

This clonotype was found many times. This chain joins TRBV2 and TRBJ1-6; possibly TRBD1 for D (5 bases). Deletions cut 4 bases from V and 9 bases from J, with 7 bases between. Per the germline V gene, CDR1 is SNHLY and CDR2 is FYNNEI. This CDR3 is 12 amino acids long. For the CDR3, the DNA is TGTGCCAGCAGTGGGGGGGGTTCACCCCTCCACTTT. It codes for CASSGGGSPLHF.

This clonotype appeared once. The CDR3 region is CASSIRPSANEKLFF. The CDR3 DNA is TGTGCCAGTAGTATCAGACCTTCGGCTAATGAAAAACTGTTTTTT. This chain links TRBV19 with TRBJ1-4, with D unresolved. The CDR3 has 15 residues. Per germline, CDR1 LNHDA and CDR2 SQIVND (reference sequence). The V and J ends lost 3 bases and 3 bases respectively, with 11 bases between them.

The genes are TRBV7-6 and TRBJ2-7, with TRBD2 matching over 10 bases. With V trimmed by 6 bases and J by 0 bases, 5 bases remained unmatched. In germline, CDR1 is SGHVS, CDR2 FNYEAQ. The CDR3 has 15 amino acids. DNA for the CDR3: TGTGCCAGCAGTGTGACTAGCGGGCGCTCCTACGAGCAGTACTTC. Its translation: CASSVTSGRSYEQYF.

A note on this clonotype: Possible read error: a much larger clone is one base away. This rearrangement joins TRBV20-1 to TRBJ2-5, with 10 bases fitting TRBD2. Germline V gene sequence: CDR1 DFQATT, CDR2 SNEGSKA (reference sequence). This CDR3 has 15 amino acids. The V and J ends lost 6 bases and 4 bases, in that order; junction bases with no gene match: 11. The CDR3 loop is CSAHPGVAGGETQYF. DNA of the CDR3: TGCAGTGCCCATCCCGGGGTAGCGGGGGGAGAGACCCAGTACTTC.

V gene TRBV29-1 combines with J gene TRBJ2-5; 14 bases align to TRBD2. The V gene's germline CDR1 is SQVTM and CDR2 ANQGSEA. This CDR3 is 16 amino acids long. The V and J ends lost 3 bases and 7 bases, in that order; junction bases with no gene match: 10. The CDR3: CSVEVTSGRGLRTQYF. The CDR3 DNA sequence: TGCAGCGTTGAGGTGACTAGCGGGAGGGGCCTTCGGACCCAGTACTTC.

Regarding this clonotype: Possible read error: a much larger clone is one base away. This chain connects TRBV14 to TRBJ2-7; D may be TRBD1 (6 bases). Germline CDR1 is SGHDN and CDR2 is FVKESK. CDR3 size: 14 residues. The CDR3 reads CASIQLVQGYEQYF. The CDR3 DNA follows: TGTGCCAGCATCCAACTCGTACAGGGCTACGAGCAGTACTTC. Full variable domain (missing parts from reference TRBV14 and TRBJ2-7): EAGVTQFPSHSVIEKGQTVTLRCDPISGHDNLYWYRRVMGKEIKFLLHFVKESKQDESGMPNNRFLAERTGGTYSTLKVQPAELEDSGVYFCASIQLVQGYEQYFGPGTRLTVT.

This chain uses TRBV4-1 with TRBJ2-7; possibly TRBD1 or TRBD2 for D (7 bases each). This CDR3 comprises 17 residues. Germline-derived CDR1 and CDR2 are MGHRA and YSYEKL. V was cut by 0 bases and J by 5 bases, with 20 bases left in between. The CDR3 spells CASSQDQGEGPINEQYF. CDR3 nucleotide sequence: TGCGCCAGCAGCCAAGATCAGGGGGAGGGCCCGATCAACGAGCAGTACTTC.

The V call is TRBV28, the J call TRBJ1-2; 7 nucleotides match TRBD1. This CDR3 has 14 residues. Germline loops: CDR1 MDHEN, CDR2 SYDVKM. V was clipped by 3 bases and J by 7 bases; unmatched bases: 8. CDR3 region: CASSFPGTVAGYTF. In nucleotides, the CDR3 is TGTGCCAGCAGTTTTCCCGGGACAGTTGCTGGCTACACCTTC.

The gene calls are TRBV2 and TRBJ2-5, with TRBD1 as a possible D gene (5 bases). The V gene lost 7 bases and the J gene lost 2 bases, with 20 bases spanning the gap. Germline values: CDR1 SNHLY, CDR2 FYNNEI. The CDR3 has 16 residues. CDR3 region: CASMSYFPRAQETQYF. In DNA, the CDR3 is TGTGCCAGCATGAGTTACTTTCCCAGGGCTCAAGAGACCCAGTACTTC.

In this sample, this clonotype turned up many times. CDR3 residues: CATSTTGSHEQYF. For the CDR3, the DNA is TGTGCCACCAGTACGACAGGGTCCCACGAGCAGTACTTC. The chain carries TRBV24-1 and TRBJ2-7; TRBD1 agrees at 7 bases. Germline trimming cut 6 bases from V and 5 bases from J; bases unmatched to any gene: 6. Germline V gene data show CDR1 as KGHDR and CDR2 as SFDVKD. The CDR3 covers 13 residues.

This clonotype has ten or more counts. The chain joins TRBV7-8 to TRBJ1-2; 7 bases fit TRBD1. The CDR3 has 17 residues. The trim removed 3 bases at V and 7 bases at J, leaving 17 bases unmatched. CDR1 is SGHVS and CDR2 is FQNEAQ in the germline V gene. In DNA, the CDR3 is TGTGCCAGCAGCTTCGGGCAGGGGGTATCAGGGAGGGGTGGCTACACCTTC. It yields the protein CASSFGQGVSGRGGYTF.

In its sample, this clonotype was seen a few times. A read error may produce the germline difference seen at one junction end. The rearrangement joins TRBV10-3 to TRBJ1-1; no reliable D call. CDR1 is ENHRY, CDR2 SYGVKD, per germline. This CDR3 spans 15 amino acids. The CDR3 DNA follows: TGTGCCAGCAGTTACTCCGCAAGTCTGAACACTGAAGCTTTCTTT. Translated, it gives CASSYSASLNTEAFF.

The gene calls are TRBV7-6 and TRBJ2-5; a weak D match, TRBD1 (5 bases). The CDR3 spans 15 residues. Germline CDR1 reads SGHVS; CDR2 reads FNYEAQ. Trimming took off 6 bases at V and 0 bases at J, with 14 bases between the two ends. CDR3 protein: CASRARQGYQETQYF. CDR3 bases: TGTGCCAGCAGGGCAAGGCAGGGATACCAAGAGACCCAGTACTTC.

This clonotype was seen only a few times. The J gene is TRBJ1-1, the V gene TRBV10-3, with a possible D match to TRBD1 (5 bases). This CDR3 is 14 amino acids long. V lost 2 bases to trimming and J lost 1 base, with 8 bases between them. Germline V gives CDR1 ENHRY, CDR2 SYGVKD. CDR3 sequence: CAISEGTENTEAFF. DNA of the CDR3: TGTGCCATCAGTGAGGGGACGGAGAACACTGAAGCTTTCTTT.

This clonotype was observed many times. The chain employs TRBV7-3 and TRBJ1-1; D is undetermined. This CDR3 region has 13 residues. The germline CDR1 and CDR2 sequences are SGHTA and FQGTGA. The V gene lost 5 bases and the J gene lost 10 bases, with 17 bases spanning the gap. CDR3 nucleotides: TGTGCCAGCAGCCGGCTGGCGGGAGGATCAGCTTTCTTT. Protein: CASSRLAGGSAFF.

The chain carries TRBV20-1 and TRBJ2-7, with D hard to call. V gave up 6 bases and J gave up 0 bases, with 9 bases separating them. The CDR3 consists of 12 residues. From germline, CDR1 is DFQATT and CDR2 SNEGSKA (reference sequence). As DNA, the CDR3 is TGCAGTGCAGAGAGGAGCTCCTACGAGCAGTACTTC. Protein product: CSAERSSYEQYF.

CDR3 DNA: TGCAGTGCTAGATCCGGGACAGGGTTGAATCAGCCCCAGCATTTT. It specifies CSARSGTGLNQPQHF. This chain uses TRBV20-1 with TRBJ1-5; 9 nucleotides match TRBD1. This CDR3 is 15 amino acids long. Germline V gene lookup returns CDR1 DFQATT and CDR2 SNEGSKA (reference sequence). With 2 bases clipped from V and 4 bases from J, the junction kept 6 bases outside the gene matches.

The rearrangement joins TRBV7-3 to TRBJ2-7; 8 bases agree with TRBD2. Germline CDR1 is SGHTA and CDR2 is FQGTGA. Unmatched junction bases numbered 7, after V lost 6 bases and J lost 3 bases. This CDR3 spans 14 amino acids. CDR3 loop: CASRSSGSLYEQYF. CDR3 nucleotides: TGTGCCAGCAGGTCCAGCGGGAGTCTCTACGAGCAGTACTTC.

This clonotype appeared many times. The chain combines TRBV7-2 with TRBJ1-2; 8 bases line up with TRBD1. The CDR3 is 13 amino acids. Germline V gives CDR1 SGHTA, CDR2 FQGNSA. V trimming: 1 base; J trimming: 6 bases; junction bases outside the gene matches: 1. The CDR3 coding sequence is TGTGCCAGCAGCTTAGGACAGGGGAATGGCTACACCTTC. It translates to CASSLGQGNGYTF.

The rearrangement joins TRBV20-1 to TRBJ2-7; D perhaps matches TRBD2 (5 bases). Deletions cut 0 bases from V and 6 bases from J, with 9 bases between. The CDR3 is 12 amino acids. The germline V gene has CDR1 DFQATT and CDR2 SNEGSKA (reference sequence). CDR3 in amino acids: CSARDEGVEQYF. Here the CDR3 DNA reads TGCAGTGCTAGAGATGAGGGTGTCGAGCAGTACTTC.

This clonotype was observed many times. CDR3 sequence (DNA): TGCAGCGTAATAGGACAGGTGGAAGCTTTCTTT. Amino acid sequence: CSVIGQVEAFF. The V gene is TRBV29-1, the J gene TRBJ1-1; 7 bases fit TRBD1. This CDR3 spans 11 amino acids. The J segment lost 8 bases and the V segment lost 6 bases, leaving 6 bases of the junction unmatched. The germline V gene has CDR1 SQVTM and CDR2 ANQGSEA.

At least ten counts were recorded for this clonotype. The chain couples TRBV20-1 to TRBJ1-2; D uncertain. Trimming took off 2 bases at V and 5 bases at J, with 12 bases between the two ends. Germline assignment: CDR1 DFQATT and CDR2 SNEGSKA (reference sequence). The CDR3 runs to 13 residues. CDR3 sequence (DNA): TGCAGTGCTAGAAGACATGACGGATATGGCTACACCTTC. Residues: CSARRHDGYGYTF.

Of note for this clonotype: It may be a read error: a sequence one base away is much more abundant. V is TRBV9 and J is TRBJ2-7; no reliable D call. With 1 base removed from V and 5 bases from J, the gap between germline ends came to 1 base. Per germline, CDR1 SGDLS and CDR2 YYNGEE. The CDR3 sequence is 10 residues long. The CDR3 protein is CASSVNEQYF. CDR3 sequence (DNA): TGTGCCAGCAGCGTAAACGAGCAGTACTTC.

The rearrangement links TRBV15 to TRBJ1-5; perhaps TRBD1 as D (5 bases). Germline loops: CDR1 LNHNV, CDR2 YYDKDF (reference sequence). Trimming took off 5 bases at V and 1 base at J, with 12 bases between the two ends. The CDR3 extends over 15 amino acids. The CDR3 nucleotides read TGTGCCACCAGCCAGTCCGGGACCAGCAATCAGCCCCAGCATTTT. Its protein is CATSQSGTSNQPQHF.

J is TRBJ2-7 and V is TRBV19; D not certain. CDR1 is LNHDA and CDR2 is SQIVND in the germline V gene (reference sequence). The CDR3 is 15 amino acids. The V and J ends lost 5 bases and 2 bases respectively, with 16 bases between them. The DNA of the CDR3 is TGTGCCAGTAGTCCCGCGACGGCTTCCACCTACGAGCAGTACTTC. As protein: CASSPATASTYEQYF.

About this clonotype: A junction boundary mismatches the germline segment, possibly from a read error. The CDR3 reads CASSWDVNYGYTF. CDR3 nucleotide sequence: TGTGCCAGCAGTTGGGACGTTAACTATGGCTACACCTTC. The J gene is TRBJ1-2, the V gene TRBV10-3; D may be TRBD1 (5 bases). The germline V gene has CDR1 ENHRY and CDR2 SYGVKD. The CDR3 consists of 13 residues.

As to this clonotype: The junction departs from the called germline gene at one end, perhaps through a read error. J is TRBJ1-5 and V is TRBV10-2, with 7 bases lining up with TRBD1. Per the germline V gene, CDR1 is WSHSY and CDR2 is SAAADI. There are 13 residues in the CDR3. This CDR3 is CASRDSFNQPQHF. The CDR3 DNA reads TGTGCCAGCAGGGACAGTTTCAATCAGCCCCAGCATTTT.

In the case of this clonotype: One end of the junction is discordant with germline, which a read error may explain. This chain uses TRBV11-2 with TRBJ2-5; 10 bases line up with TRBD1. From germline, CDR1 is SGHAT and CDR2 FQNNGV. The CDR3 length is 15 residues. CDR3 loop: CASSRPTGGEEAQYF. The CDR3 bases are TGTGCCAGCAGCCGGCCGACAGGGGGCGAAGAGGCCCAGTACTTC. Using reference TRBV11-2 and TRBJ2-5 for the parts outside the CDR3, the full variable domain is EAGVAQSPRYKIIEKRQSVAFWCNPISGHATLYWYQQILGQGPKLLIQFQNNGVVDDSQLPKDRFSAERLKGVDSTLKIQPAKLEDSAVYLCASSRPTGGEEAQYFGPGTRLLVL.